This T cell receptor beta chain emerged from a study of somatic mutations in cytotoxic T cells in rheumatoid arthritis. Trimming cost V 5 bases and J 4 bases; bases outside gene matches: 17. Germline CDR1 and CDR2: SEHNR and FQNEAQ (reference sequence). CDR3 length equals 18 residues. Clones were read by immunoSEQ multiplex PCR, and TCRdb kept only the in-frame ones, dropping some. The data contain several thousand clones, less than 80% of them singletons. The sample comprised CD8+ T cells sorted from blood. The chain recombines TRBV7-9 with TRBJ1-3; 7 bases map to TRBD1. The sequence derives from a woman between 50 and 59 years old in good health. In nucleotides, the CDR3 is TGTGCCAGCAGCCCCCCACAGGGGCCACGCTCTCTAGGAAACACCATATATTTT. It codes for CASSPPQGPRSLGNTIYF.